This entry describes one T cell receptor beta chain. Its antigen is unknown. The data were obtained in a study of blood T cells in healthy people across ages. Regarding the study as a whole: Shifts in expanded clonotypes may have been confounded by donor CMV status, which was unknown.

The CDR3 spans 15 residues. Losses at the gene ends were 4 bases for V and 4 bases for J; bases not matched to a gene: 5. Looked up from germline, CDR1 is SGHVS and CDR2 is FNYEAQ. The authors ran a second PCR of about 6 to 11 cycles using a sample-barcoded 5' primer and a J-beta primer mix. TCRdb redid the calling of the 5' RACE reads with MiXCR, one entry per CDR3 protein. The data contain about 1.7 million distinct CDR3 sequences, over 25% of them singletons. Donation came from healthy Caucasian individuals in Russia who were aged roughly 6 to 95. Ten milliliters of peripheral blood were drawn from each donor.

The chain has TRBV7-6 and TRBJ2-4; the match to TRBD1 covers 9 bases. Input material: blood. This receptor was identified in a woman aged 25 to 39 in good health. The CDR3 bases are TGTGCCAGCAGCTCGCCCGGGACAGGGAAAAACATTCAGTACTTC. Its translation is CASSSPGTGKNIQYF.